The 21 T cell receptor beta chains below all came from one sample that was sequenced in a study of OX40 agonist ivuxolimab in advanced cancers. Using immunoSEQ multiplex PCR, the repertoire was profiled, and TCRdb retains in-frame clones only, with some absent. This repertoire shows around 35,000 clones, approximately 84% found once; its top ten account for 20% to 25%. The source was CD4+ or CD8+ T cells sorted from blood, collected in a trial of the OX40 agonist ivuxolimab. All receptors come from an adult with an advanced solid tumor such as melanoma, head and neck, liver or kidney cancer.

The CDR3 sequence: CASSLSDGNTEAFF. The DNA of the CDR3 is TGTGCCAGCAGTTTATCGGACGGGAACACTGAAGCTTTCTTT. The chain joins TRBV6-5 to TRBJ1-1; D not certain. V dropped 4 bases and J dropped 1 base, with 10 bases sitting between them. The length of the CDR3 is 14 residues. CDR1 and CDR2 (germline): MNHEY, SVGAGI.

The chain carries TRBV5-6 and TRBJ2-5; D remains ambiguous. The better agreement between TRBJ2-7 and the DNA end casts doubt on the J call. CDR1 and CDR2 from the germline V gene are SGHDT and YYEEEE. The CDR3 is made up of 12 amino acids. The CDR3 coding sequence is TGTGCCAGCAATTGGGGTACGTACGAGCAGTACTTC. It encodes CASNWGTYEQYF.

The chain joins TRBV7-3 to TRBJ2-7; D may match TRBD1 or TRBD2 (5 bases each). V shed 6 bases and J shed 4 bases, with 19 bases lying between them. Germline V gene lookup returns CDR1 SGHTA and CDR2 FQGTGA. This CDR3 contains 15 residues. CDR3 DNA sequence: TGTGCCAGCAGTAGAGGGGCAGGAGGCCTGTACGAGCAGTACTTC. Translated, it gives CASSRGAGGLYEQYF.

The chain has TRBV7-6 and TRBJ2-2, with D tentatively TRBD1 (6 bases). CDR3 length equals 16 residues. The V gene lost 1 base and the J gene lost 6 bases, with 15 bases spanning the gap. Germline CDR1 SGHVS, CDR2 FNYEAQ. The CDR3 region is CASSLGAGDVAGELFF. CDR3 DNA sequence: TGTGCCAGCAGCTTAGGGGCAGGGGATGTTGCCGGGGAGCTGTTTTTT.

The chain employs TRBV19 and TRBJ2-7, with 7 positions matching TRBD2. This CDR3 has 14 amino acids. From germline, CDR1 is LNHDA and CDR2 SQIVND (reference sequence). The J segment lost 3 bases and the V segment lost 10 bases, leaving 12 bases of the junction unmatched. The CDR3 DNA reads TGTGCCACCGGGGGGAAAGTAGGACACTACGAGCAGTACTTC. Translation: CATGGKVGHYEQYF.

The chain recombines TRBV28 with TRBJ2-3; perhaps TRBD1 as D (5 bases). The CDR3 loop spans 15 amino acids. V shed 4 bases and J shed 5 bases, with 16 bases lying between them. Germline-derived CDR1 and CDR2 are MDHEN and SYDVKM. The CDR3 spells CASSSGRTRRDTQYF. DNA of the CDR3: TGTGCCAGCAGTTCGGGTCGGACACGGCGAGATACGCAGTATTTT. Based on the CDR3 plus reference TRBV28 and TRBJ2-3, the full variable domain is DVKVTQSSRYLVKRTGEKVFLECVQDMDHENMFWYRQDPGLGLRLIYFSYDVKMKEKGDIPEGYSVSREKKERFSLILESASTNQTSMYLCASSSGRTRRDTQYFGPGTRLTVL.

The chain carries TRBV7-6 and TRBJ2-5; D call uncertain. Germline CDR1 reads SGHVS; CDR2 reads FNYEAQ. This CDR3 is built from 14 residues. V lost 0 bases and J lost 5, with 10 bases in between. Here the CDR3 DNA reads TGTGCCAGCAGCTTAGCTCGGGTGGCGGAGACCCAGTACTTC. Residues: CASSLARVAETQYF.

This clone came up once. V is TRBV6-4 and J is TRBJ2-2; 9 bases fit TRBD2. Per the germline V gene, CDR1 is MRHNA and CDR2 is SNTAGT. The CDR3 loop spans 13 amino acids. Unmatched junction bases numbered 0, after V lost 3 bases and J lost 7 bases. DNA of the CDR3: TGTGCCAGCAGTGAGCGGGAGGGCGGGGAGCTGTTTTTT. It codes for CASSEREGGELFF.

In its sample, this clone was seen a few times. This chain links TRBV9 with TRBJ2-1; 12 bases are shared with TRBD2. V was clipped by 3 bases and J by 10 bases; unmatched bases: 11. Germline V gene data show CDR1 as SGDLS and CDR2 as YYNGEE. The CDR3 runs to 16 residues. The CDR3 loop is CASSDPGLAGLGEQFF. CDR3 in DNA: TGTGCCAGCAGCGACCCGGGACTAGCGGGTCTCGGGGAGCAGTTCTTC.

The chain has TRBV7-6 and TRBJ1-1; D is ambiguous. CDR3 size: 11 residues. Germline CDR1 reads SGHVS; CDR2 reads FNYEAQ. Trimming shortened V by 5 bases and J by 3 bases, and 4 bases separated the two germline ends. CDR3 protein: CASSPYTEAFF. DNA for the CDR3: TGTGCCAGCAGCCCATACACTGAAGCTTTCTTT.

The rearrangement joins TRBV7-9 to TRBJ2-2; the D is unclear. CDR3 length: 14 amino acids. Germline V CDR1 and CDR2: SEHNR, FQNEAQ (reference sequence). Trimming cost V 2 bases and J 4 bases, with 8 bases left between them. The CDR3 is CASSLLDFTGELFF. For the CDR3, the DNA is TGTGCCAGCAGCTTACTAGACTTCACCGGGGAGCTGTTTTTT.

The gene calls are TRBV19 and TRBJ2-7; D uncertain. V was clipped by 10 bases and J by 1 base, with 14 bases between them. The V gene's germline CDR1 is LNHDA and CDR2 SQIVND (reference sequence). The CDR3 is 13 residues long. In nucleotides, the CDR3 is TGTGCCACCCAGGACCGATTATCCTACGAGCAGTACTTC. The encoded protein is CATQDRLSYEQYF.

The rearrangement uses TRBV5-5 and TRBJ2-7, with no clear D. V was shortened by 0 bases and J by 0 bases, with 13 bases between the two germline ends. CDR1 and CDR2 (germline): SGHKS, YYEKEE (reference sequence). The CDR3 is 16 residues long. As DNA, the CDR3 is TGTGCCAGCAGCTTGGTTGCATCTCCAAGCTCCTACGAGCAGTACTTC. Its translation: CASSLVASPSSYEQYF.

Only one count was recorded for this clone. This sequence joins TRBV28 and TRBJ1-3; maybe TRBD1 (5 bases). Germline assignment: CDR1 MDHEN and CDR2 SYDVKM. V was clipped by 8 bases and J by 0 bases, with 14 bases between them. The CDR3 covers 15 residues. The CDR3 here is CASYPGPFSGNTIYF. The CDR3 nucleotides read TGTGCCAGCTACCCGGGACCATTCTCTGGAAACACCATATATTTT. Variable domain in full (rest from reference TRBV28 and TRBJ1-3): DVKVTQSSRYLVKRTGEKVFLECVQDMDHENMFWYRQDPGLGLRLIYFSYDVKMKEKGDIPEGYSVSREKKERFSLILESASTNQTSMYLCASYPGPFSGNTIYFGEGSWLTVV.

This rearrangement joins TRBV5-1 to TRBJ1-1; 10 nucleotides match TRBD1. The CDR3 runs 16 residues. Losses at the gene ends were 3 bases for V and 3 bases for J; bases not matched to a gene: 8. CDR1 is SGHRS and CDR2 is YFSETQ in the germline V gene. In DNA, the CDR3 is TGCGCCAGCAGCTGGGGGACAGGGGTTGTGTACACTGAAGCTTTCTTT. Amino acid sequence: CASSWGTGVVYTEAFF. Together with reference TRBV5-1 and TRBJ1-1, the CDR3 gives the full variable domain: KAGVTQTPRYLIKTRGQQVTLSCSPISGHRSVSWYQQTPGQGLQFLFEYFSETQRNKGNFPGRFSGRQFSNSRSEMNVSTLELGDSALYLCASSWGTGVVYTEAFFGQGTRLTVV.

The CDR3: CATGRGTATYEQYF. The DNA of the CDR3 is TGTGCCACCGGACGGGGGACAGCGACCTACGAGCAGTACTTC. The gene calls are TRBV6-5 and TRBJ2-7; perhaps TRBD1 as D (7 bases). This CDR3 is 14 amino acids long. CDR1 and CDR2 from the germline V gene are MNHEY and SVGAGI. Trimming pared 10 bases from V and 2 bases from J, leaving 18 bases between.

The chain couples TRBV28 to TRBJ2-7; D is perhaps TRBD1 or TRBD2 (5 bases each). The CDR3 consists of 16 residues. Germline CDR1 reads MDHEN; CDR2 reads SYDVKM. Trimming pared 7 bases from V and 0 bases from J, leaving 19 bases between. The CDR3 DNA is TGTGCCAGCACCCCTCGGGGACCGCTGAGCTCCTACGAGCAGTACTTC. Translated: CASTPRGPLSSYEQYF.

The genes are TRBV6-6 and TRBJ2-2; possibly TRBD1 for D (5 bases). V was clipped by 3 bases and J by 0 bases, with 11 bases between them. This CDR3 spans 16 amino acids. Germline CDR1 and CDR2: MNHNY and SVGAGI (reference sequence). The chain's CDR3 is CASSYLQVTNTGELFF. Here the CDR3 DNA reads TGTGCCAGCAGTTATTTACAGGTGACGAACACCGGGGAGCTGTTTTTT.

The chain employs TRBV11-2 and TRBJ2-7, with no clear D. CDR1 is SGHAT and CDR2 is FQNNGV in the germline V gene. V lost 2 bases to trimming and J lost 2 bases, with 13 bases between them. The CDR3 runs to 15 residues. The chain's CDR3 is CASSLPGPGPYEQYF. CDR3 nucleotide sequence: TGTGCCAGCAGCTTACCGGGTCCCGGCCCCTACGAGCAGTACTTC.

V and J are TRBV2 and TRBJ2-7; the D gene is possibly TRBD1 (5 bases). V lost 4 bases and J lost 0, with 7 bases in between. CDR3 length: 13 residues. Germline lookup yields CDR1 SNHLY and CDR2 FYNNEI. The CDR3 region is CASSVGDSYEQYF. CDR3 nucleotide sequence: TGTGCCAGCAGTGTAGGGGACTCCTACGAGCAGTACTTC.

This chain connects TRBV30 to TRBJ2-3, with TRBD1 matching 11 bases. Germline CDR1 is GTSNPN and CDR2 is SVGIG (reference sequence). V lost 8 bases, J lost 6 bases, and 4 bases stayed unmatched. The CDR3 extends over 12 amino acids. The CDR3 protein is CAGDRGKDTQYF. The CDR3 nucleotides are TGTGCCGGGGACAGGGGGAAGGATACGCAGTATTTT.